A selection of T cell receptor beta chains follows, all from one sample in a study of T cells expressing NK-cell markers. TCRdb re-called the 5' RACE reads and catalogs CDR3 proteins one per entry, DNA excluded. The sample's table shows a few hundred thousand distinct CDR3 sequences. Input material: blood T cells: a sorted CD56 or NKG2C T cell subset, CD4+ or CD8+ T cells, or bulk PBMC T cells (not recorded which). The receptors were sampled from a man aged 18-69 years in good health. Each CDR3 is given with its conserved first and last residue. Each record gives: V gene, J gene, CDR3 protein.

v_call: TRBV2
j_call: TRBJ2-7
cdr3_aa: CASNLGSYEQYF

v_call: TRBV6-2/TRBV6-3
j_call: TRBJ1-2
cdr3_aa: CASSSRVGYTF

v_call: TRBV20-1
j_call: TRBJ2-7
cdr3_aa: CSAKAQNDYEQYF

v_call: TRBV6-5
j_call: TRBJ2-2
cdr3_aa: CASRRTVTSPGELFF

v_call: TRBV5-1
j_call: TRBJ2-7
cdr3_aa: CASSLGHRDVGNEQYF

v_call: TRBV27
j_call: TRBJ2-6
cdr3_aa: CASSAPNRGSSGANVLTF

v_call: TRBV6-5
j_call: TRBJ1-1
cdr3_aa: CASSYQTGPTTEAFF

v_call: TRBV20-1
j_call: TRBJ1-2
cdr3_aa: CSARDQSRGVNYGYTF

v_call: TRBV10-3
j_call: TRBJ1-1
cdr3_aa: CAIKQGDWNTEAFF

v_call: TRBV6-1
j_call: TRBJ1-1
cdr3_aa: CASSEAGRLSTEAFF

v_call: TRBV29-1
j_call: TRBJ2-7
cdr3_aa: CSAAEGRYEQYF

v_call: TRBV12-3/TRBV12-4
j_call: TRBJ2-2
cdr3_aa: CASSLAGRLTGELFF

v_call: TRBV7-8
j_call: TRBJ2-2
cdr3_aa: CASSYTGTGGLGTGELFF

v_call: TRBV6-1
j_call: TRBJ2-5
cdr3_aa: CASTPGERYQETQYF

v_call: TRBV6-5
j_call: TRBJ2-1
cdr3_aa: CASSYDRGYEQFF

v_call: TRBV11-2
j_call: TRBJ2-2
cdr3_aa: CASSLDSLGPGNTGELFF

v_call: TRBV12-3/TRBV12-4
j_call: TRBJ2-3
cdr3_aa: CASSFRASADTQYF

v_call: TRBV7-9
j_call: TRBJ2-3
cdr3_aa: CASSRSGGTTDTQYF

v_call: TRBV20-1
j_call: TRBJ2-7
cdr3_aa: CSATNRGNSYEQYF

v_call: TRBV7-9
j_call: TRBJ2-7
cdr3_aa: CASARESYEQYF

v_call: TRBV7-8
j_call: TRBJ1-3
cdr3_aa: CASSLDAPSFGSGNTIYF

v_call: TRBV2
j_call: TRBJ1-5
cdr3_aa: CASKGLGHQPQHF

v_call: TRBV6-2/TRBV6-3
j_call: TRBJ2-7
cdr3_aa: CASSSPPGPTYEQYF

v_call: TRBV29-1
j_call: TRBJ2-3
cdr3_aa: CSVEEDRETSRNTQYF

v_call: TRBV5-5
j_call: TRBJ1-6
cdr3_aa: CASSLIGTASPLHF

v_call: TRBV28
j_call: TRBJ1-5
cdr3_aa: CASREGQWMPQHF

v_call: TRBV27
j_call: TRBJ1-5
cdr3_aa: CASSRQRNQPQHF

v_call: TRBV6-4
j_call: TRBJ2-7
cdr3_aa: CASSAEQGAFHEQYF

v_call: TRBV5-1
j_call: TRBJ2-6
cdr3_aa: CASSAGTASYVLTF

v_call: TRBV2
j_call: TRBJ2-4
cdr3_aa: CASMLTGLGIQYF

v_call: TRBV7-2
j_call: TRBJ1-1
cdr3_aa: CASSPSPGLNTEAFF

v_call: TRBV10-3
j_call: TRBJ1-2
cdr3_aa: CAISATGGSRPTNYGYTF

v_call: TRBV7-2
j_call: TRBJ2-7
cdr3_aa: CASSIKGQGRDSEQYF

v_call: TRBV20-1
j_call: TRBJ1-5
cdr3_aa: CSARGQGSIGGPQHF

v_call: TRBV7-9
j_call: TRBJ1-2
cdr3_aa: CASGTANYGYTF

v_call: TRBV7-2
j_call: TRBJ1-6
cdr3_aa: CASSLRGSGSYNSPLHF